This T cell receptor beta chain was identified in a study of T cell responses to AZD1222 COVID-19 vaccine. In the study overall: The study pooled second doses at about 4 or about 12 weeks. Study-wide points: The span of vaccine-associated CD4 TCRs extended across spike, with dominance at 160-218 and 743-854.

The method was immunoSEQ multiplex PCR; TCRdb's version includes in-frame clones alone and lacks a portion of them. The data hold about 160,000 clones, with roughly 90% observed a single time. This CDR3 has 13 amino acids. V was cut by 3 bases and J by 7 bases, with 10 bases left in between. CDR1 is LGHNA, CDR2 YSLEER, per germline. Regarding this clone: Its antigen is not identified.

Sequences were derived from peripheral blood, sampled on day 0 of AZD1222 vaccination. The chain couples TRBV4-3 to TRBJ2-1; D is ambiguous. This receptor was taken from an adult in good health. Written as DNA, the CDR3 is TGCGCCAGCAGCCAGGCTCTACGGAATGAGCAGTTCTTC. This translates into CASSQALRNEQFF.